A selection of T cell receptor beta chains follows, all from one sample in a study of cytomegalovirus exposure and HLA in healthy donors. Using immunoSEQ multiplex PCR, the repertoire was profiled, and TCRdb retains in-frame clones only, with some absent. In the table there are 150,000 to 200,000 clones, approximately 89% of which are singletons. The sample comprised PBMCs. The receptors were sampled from a man between 18 and 29 years old in good health and CMV-seropositive. The CDR3 runs from the conserved cysteine through the conserved F or W. Each record gives: V gene, D gene, J gene, clone size, CDR3 DNA, CDR3 protein. D genes are given only for firm matches. The size of a clone is reported for some rows only, either as once, few or many, or as a class for expanded clones.

TRBV28	-	TRBJ2-7	once	TGTGCCAGCAGACTACCCCGGGGGAGTTCCTACGAGCAGTACTTC	CASRLPRGSSYEQYF
TRBV28	TRBD1	TRBJ1-2	once	TGTGCCAGCAAGACACCGGGACAGGGGGAAACTGGCTACACCTTC	CASKTPGQGETGYTF
TRBV7-8	TRBD2	TRBJ2-7	-	TGTGCCAGCAAAGAGACTAGCGGGAGGGTTAAGCAGTACTTC	CASKETSGRVKQYF
TRBV29-1	TRBD1	TRBJ1-1	-	TGCAGCGTTGAAGATGTGTGGGACAGTGAAGCTTTCTTT	CSVEDVWDSEAFF
TRBV18	-	TRBJ1-5	-	TGTGCCAGCTCACCGGGGCAGGCTGGCCTAAATCAGCCCCAGCATTTT	CASSPGQAGLNQPQHF
TRBV11-3	-	TRBJ2-2	few	TGTGCCAGCAGCCCCCGGCGCGGCACCGGGGAGCTGTTTTTT	CASSPRRGTGELFF
TRBV18	TRBD1	TRBJ1-1	-	TGTGCCAGCTCCGTGGACAGGGACACTGAAGCTTTCTTT	CASSVDRDTEAFF
TRBV4-1	TRBD2	TRBJ2-7	few	TGCGCCAGCAGCCCACTCACCTCGACTAGCGGGATGGGTAAGGAGCAGTACTTC	CASSPLTSTSGMGKEQYF
TRBV5-1	-	TRBJ2-5	-	TGCGCCAGCAGCCGGACTATGGGCGAGACCCAGTACTTC	CASSRTMGETQYF
TRBV19	-	TRBJ2-7	-	TGTGCCAGCTCAAAACAGGGTACACTCCACGAGCAGTACTTC	CASSKQGTLHEQYF
TRBV6-5	TRBD1	TRBJ1-2	-	TGTGCCAGCGGAACAGGGGGGAGTCGTGGCTACACCTTC	CASGTGGSRGYTF